The rows below give T cell receptor beta chains drawn from one sample of a study of T cell repertoires in cytomegalovirus infection. TCRdb analysed the reads with MiXCR anew, one entry per CDR3 protein. The profile shows 150,000 to 200,000 distinct CDR3 sequences, less than 25% of them singletons. For these TCRs, the target antigens are not known. The sample here was CD8+ T cells from cultured PBMCs, taken from culture after CMV antigen stimulation. Receptor source: a human donor in good health (CMV status not recorded). Some clones in this sample may be carry-over from other donors' samples. The CDR3 runs from the conserved cysteine through the conserved F or W. Each record gives: V gene, D gene, J gene, clone size, CDR3 DNA, CDR3 protein. The D gene is left open where the match is weak. Clone size is given for some rows only: seen once, a few or many times, or a class if the clone is expanded.

v_call: TRBV12-3/TRBV12-4
d_call: NA
j_call: TRBJ1-6
clone_size: NA
cdr3_nt: TGTGCCAGCAGTCACGACATTGGATATAATTCACCCCTCCACTTT
cdr3_aa: CASSHDIGYNSPLHF

v_call: TRBV2
d_call: NA
j_call: TRBJ1-2
clone_size: few
cdr3_nt: TGTGCCAGCAGTGAGGATGGGGAACCCTTCTATGGCTACACCTTC
cdr3_aa: CASSEDGEPFYGYTF

v_call: TRBV6-2/TRBV6-3
d_call: TRBD1
j_call: TRBJ2-7
clone_size: NA
cdr3_nt: TGTGCCAGCAGTGTGGGGACAGGGACTACCTACGAGCAGTACTTC
cdr3_aa: CASSVGTGTTYEQYF

v_call: TRBV6-2/TRBV6-3
d_call: NA
j_call: TRBJ2-1
clone_size: NA
cdr3_nt: TGTGCCAGCAGTTTTGGGCAGTCCATTGAGCAGTTCTTC
cdr3_aa: CASSFGQSIEQFF

v_call: TRBV7-6
d_call: TRBD1
j_call: TRBJ2-7
clone_size: many
cdr3_nt: TGTGCCAGCAGCTTATCCACAGGGGTCCCCGTGGGAGAGCAGTACTTC
cdr3_aa: CASSLSTGVPVGEQYF

v_call: TRBV6-5
d_call: NA
j_call: TRBJ1-1
clone_size: few
cdr3_nt: TGTGCCAGCAGTTACAAGGGGGTTTTCGCTGAAGCTTTCTTT
cdr3_aa: CASSYKGVFAEAFF

v_call: TRBV12-3/TRBV12-4
d_call: TRBD1
j_call: TRBJ1-1
clone_size: few
cdr3_nt: TGTGCCAGCGGACCGGGACAGGGGGCCCTCCCTGAAGCTTTCTTT
cdr3_aa: CASGPGQGALPEAFF

v_call: TRBV6-2/TRBV6-3
d_call: NA
j_call: TRBJ1-2
clone_size: few
cdr3_nt: TGTGCCAGCAGTTTCCAGACAGATAACTATGGCTACACCTTC
cdr3_aa: CASSFQTDNYGYTF

v_call: TRBV11-2
d_call: NA
j_call: TRBJ1-1
clone_size: NA
cdr3_nt: TGTGCCAGCAGCCGGACCGCTGAAGCTTTCTTT
cdr3_aa: CASSRTAEAFF

v_call: TRBV12-3/TRBV12-4
d_call: NA
j_call: TRBJ2-5
clone_size: many
cdr3_nt: TGTGCCAGCAGTTTTAGTGGAGAGACCCAGTACTTC
cdr3_aa: CASSFSGETQYF

v_call: TRBV7-9
d_call: TRBD1
j_call: TRBJ1-3
clone_size: NA
cdr3_nt: TGTGCCAGCAGCTCCGACAGGGGAGTAAGGACCATATATTTT
cdr3_aa: CASSSDRGVRTIYF